This passage covers 9 T cell receptor beta chains from one sample sequenced in a study of T cell responses to AZD1222 COVID-19 vaccine. Sequenced by immunoSEQ multiplex PCR; TCRdb stores in-frame clones only, minus some. The sample lists just under 55,000 clones, about 85% occurring once. The source was peripheral blood, collected on day 0 of AZD1222 vaccination. All receptors come from an adult in good health.

The table lists this clone with a count of one. This chain joins TRBV5-5 and TRBJ1-4; the match to TRBD1 covers 10 bases. V was pared by 3 bases and J by 5 bases, with 1 base of the junction left unmatched. Looked up from germline, CDR1 is SGHKS and CDR2 is YYEKEE (reference sequence). The CDR3 length is 14 residues. The CDR3 sequence is CASSSGQGNEKLFF. The CDR3 coding sequence is TGTGCCAGCAGCTCGGGACAGGGGAATGAAAAACTGTTTTTT.

The V call is TRBV7-9, the J call TRBJ1-2; D might be TRBD1 (6 bases). Germline CDR1 reads SEHNR; CDR2 reads FQNEAQ (reference sequence). V dropped 5 bases and J dropped 4 bases, with 11 bases sitting between them. This CDR3 has 13 amino acids. CDR3 DNA sequence: TGTGCCAGCAGCCGACAGGAGTTCTATGGCTACACCTTC. It specifies CASSRQEFYGYTF.

The chain carries TRBV28 and TRBJ1-4; D is possibly TRBD1 (6 bases). From germline, CDR1 is MDHEN and CDR2 SYDVKM. This CDR3 has 15 amino acids. V shed 6 bases and J shed 2 bases, with 13 bases lying between them. Written as DNA, the CDR3 is TGTGCCAGCAGCGCTCACAGGGTCACTAATGAAAAACTGTTTTTT. This gives the protein CASSAHRVTNEKLFF.

About this clone itself: Its ends do not fully match the called genes, so a read error is possible. CDR3 in amino acids: CASSPTGGAYNEQFF. CDR3 sequence (DNA): TGTGCTAGCAGCCCTACAGGGGGCGCGTACAATGAGCAGTTCTTC. This rearrangement joins TRBV7-7 to TRBJ2-1; 9 bases are a match to TRBD1. The CDR3 sequence is 15 residues long. Germline V gives CDR1 SSHAT, CDR2 FNYEAQ (reference sequence).

The V call is TRBV9, the J call TRBJ2-3, with 7 bases fitting TRBD2. The V gene end was trimmed by 0 bases and the J gene end by 1 base; junction bases not matched to a gene: 2. Per germline, CDR1 SGDLS and CDR2 YYNGEE. This CDR3 has 15 amino acids. The DNA of the CDR3 is TGTGCCAGCAGCGTAGGACTAGCTGGCACAGATACGCAGTATTTT. It specifies CASSVGLAGTDTQYF.

V gene TRBV4-1 combines with J gene TRBJ2-2, with D possibly matching TRBD2 (6 bases). CDR1 and CDR2 from the germline V gene are MGHRA and YSYEKL. V dropped 0 bases and J dropped 1 base, with 6 bases sitting between them. The CDR3 contains 15 residues. The CDR3 DNA reads TGCGCCAGCAGCCAAGAGGGGGGGAACACCGGGGAGCTGTTTTTT. Protein sequence: CASSQEGGNTGELFF.

This chain links TRBV27 with TRBJ2-7, with TRBD1 as a possible D gene (5 bases). From germline, CDR1 is MNHEY and CDR2 SMNVEV (reference sequence). V was shortened by 5 bases and J by 3 bases, with 14 bases between the two germline ends. The CDR3 has 14 residues. In DNA form, the CDR3 reads TGTGCCAGCAGTGGCAGGGTGGCTGGCTACGAGCAGTACTTC. This encodes CASSGRVAGYEQYF.

The V gene is TRBV5-5, the J gene TRBJ2-7, with D perhaps given as TRBD1 or TRBD2 (5 bases each). Per germline, CDR1 SGHKS and CDR2 YYEKEE (reference sequence). V lost 5 bases, J lost 5 bases, and 17 bases lay in between. The CDR3 runs to 14 residues. CDR3: CASSFFPGRDEQYF. The CDR3 DNA reads as TGTGCCAGCAGTTTTTTTCCGGGACGGGACGAGCAGTACTTC.

This chain connects TRBV11-2 to TRBJ2-3; a possible D gene is TRBD2 (5 bases). CDR3 length: 12 residues. Germline CDR1 reads SGHAT; CDR2 reads FQNNGV. Trimming pared 1 base from V and 8 bases from J, leaving 7 bases between. CDR3 bases: TGTGCCAGCAGCTTAGGGGCGGGTACGCAGTATTTT. Residues: CASSLGAGTQYF.